Shown below are 21 T cell receptor beta chains from a single sample sequenced in a study of T cell responses to AZD1222 COVID-19 vaccine. TCRdb's table, derived via immunoSEQ multiplex PCR, lists solely in-frame clones and lacks some. The table has tens of thousands of clones, about nine tenths seen once. The source material was peripheral blood, sampled 28 days after the second AZD1222 dose. The receptors come from an adult who received the AZD1222 COVID-19 vaccine.

This chain connects TRBV27 to TRBJ2-5; no clear D gene. Germline assignment: CDR1 MNHEY and CDR2 SMNVEV (reference sequence). The CDR3 runs to 16 residues. Between the trimmed V and J ends, which lost 5 bases and 2 bases, there was a span of 18 bases. Written as DNA, the CDR3 is TGTGCCAGCAGTACTCCCTCAGGCGGCCTACAAGAGACCCAGTACTTC. It codes for CASSTPSGGLQETQYF.

This chain joins TRBV6-5 and TRBJ2-3; TRBD2 matches 7 bases. V lost 6 bases and J lost 1; bases outside the gene matches: 4. Germline CDR1 reads MNHEY; CDR2 reads SVGAGI. The length of the CDR3 is 14 residues. The CDR3 loop is CASSATSGTDTQYF. For the CDR3, the DNA is TGTGCCAGCAGCGCTACTAGCGGCACAGATACGCAGTATTTT.

The CDR3 sequence is CASSYSSSVAYEQYF. The CDR3 bases are TGTGCCAGCAGTTACTCTTCTAGCGTTGCCTACGAGCAGTACTTC. V gene TRBV6-2 or TRBV6-3 combines with J gene TRBJ2-7; perhaps TRBD2 as D (6 bases). The V gene's germline CDR1 is MNHEY and CDR2 SVGEGT. Trimming removed 0 bases at V and 2 bases at J, with 11 bases between. The CDR3 consists of 15 residues.

CDR3 sequence (DNA): TGTGCCAGCAGCTTAGCCCTGTCCTACGAGCAGTACTTC. It codes for CASSLALSYEQYF. The V gene is TRBV11-2, the J gene TRBJ2-7, with D unclear. This CDR3 is built from 13 residues. V was cut by 1 base and J by 1 base, with 5 bases left in between. Looked up from germline, CDR1 is SGHAT and CDR2 is FQNNGV.

The J gene is TRBJ1-1, the V gene TRBV19; a weak D match, TRBD1 (5 bases). Germline values: CDR1 LNHDA, CDR2 SQIVND (reference sequence). Trimming stripped 8 bases from V and 3 bases from J, with 19 bases between. CDR3 length: 15 residues. The CDR3 DNA sequence: TGTGCCAGTGGTTTGGGGGGAGTTCGGGACACTGAAGCTTTCTTT. Protein: CASGLGGVRDTEAFF. The full variable domain, its missing parts supplied by reference TRBV19 and TRBJ1-1, is DGGITQSPKYLFRKEGQNVTLSCEQNLNHDAMYWYRQDPGQGLRLIYYSQIVNDFQKGDIAEGYSVSREKKESFPLTVTSAQKNPTAFYLCASGLGGVRDTEAFFGQGTRLTVV.

This chain connects TRBV19 to TRBJ2-7; tentatively, D is TRBD1 (6 bases). This CDR3 region has 13 residues. Trimming removed 5 bases at V and 4 bases at J, with 12 bases between. CDR1 and CDR2 (germline): LNHDA, SQIVND (reference sequence). The CDR3: CASSSGQSYEQYF. The CDR3 DNA reads TGTGCCAGTAGTTCCGGACAGAGTTACGAGCAGTACTTC.

The J gene is TRBJ2-4, the V gene TRBV7-9, with D possibly called TRBD1 or TRBD2 (5 bases each). V lost 3 bases and J lost 3, with 12 bases in between. Germline V gene sequence: CDR1 SEHNR, CDR2 FQNEAQ (reference sequence). This CDR3 has 15 amino acids. Here the CDR3 reads CASSLGESGKNIQYF. CDR3 in DNA: TGTGCCAGCAGCTTGGGGGAGTCTGGCAAAAACATTCAGTACTTC.

The V call is TRBV6-5, the J call TRBJ1-5; unclear D gene. There are 15 residues in the CDR3. The V end was cut by 0 bases, the J end by 4 bases, with 10 bases between. The V gene's germline CDR1 is MNHEY and CDR2 SVGAGI. This chain's CDR3 is CASSYSFNGNQPQHF. DNA for the CDR3: TGTGCCAGCAGTTACTCGTTTAACGGGAATCAGCCCCAGCATTTT.

This clone was counted a few times. V usage is TRBV5-1 and J usage is TRBJ1-1; tentatively, D is TRBD1 (6 bases). The CDR3 spans 14 residues. V was pared by 3 bases and J by 3 bases, with 12 bases between. The germline gives CDR1 SGHRS, CDR2 YFSETQ. CDR3 region: CASSSDTGYTEAFF. Here the CDR3 DNA reads TGCGCCAGCAGCTCGGACACAGGGTACACTGAAGCTTTCTTT.

The rearrangement joins TRBV27 to TRBJ2-7; 7 bases align to TRBD1. Trimming at V came to 4 bases and at J to 3 bases, leaving 6 bases not matched to a gene. Germline V gene lookup returns CDR1 MNHEY and CDR2 SMNVEV (reference sequence). The CDR3 length is 14 residues. The CDR3 is CASSSGQAIYEQYF. The CDR3 DNA reads as TGTGCCAGCAGTTCTGGACAGGCGATCTACGAGCAGTACTTC.

The chain combines TRBV7-9 with TRBJ2-7; D remains ambiguous. There are 13 residues in the CDR3. The germline V and J ends were trimmed by 7 bases and 1 base, with 11 bases remaining between them. The germline CDR1 and CDR2 sequences are SEHNR and FQNEAQ (reference sequence). CDR3 nucleotides: TGTGCCAGCACCCCCGCCAGTTCCTACGAGCAGTACTTC. Translation: CASTPASSYEQYF.

V is TRBV21-1 and J is TRBJ2-5. TRBV21-1 is described as a pseudogene. This CDR3 is built from 13 residues. This CDR3 is CASKKGPAQTQYF. The CDR3 coding sequence is TGTGCCAGCAAGAAGGGACCAGCCCAGACCCAGTACTTC.

The chain employs TRBV3-1 (or the pseudogene TRBV3-2) and TRBJ2-5; 9 bases fit TRBD1. This CDR3 is built from 14 residues. V was clipped by 4 bases and J by 4 bases; unmatched bases: 4. Germline V lookup: CDR1 LGHDT, CDR2 YNNKEL (reference sequence). CDR3 residues: CASSPGTGRETQYF. CDR3 sequence (DNA): TGTGCCAGCAGCCCTGGGACAGGGAGAGAGACCCAGTACTTC.

V gene TRBV30 combines with J gene TRBJ1-4; TRBD1 agrees at 7 bases. Germline assignment: CDR1 GTSNPN and CDR2 SVGIG (reference sequence). After removal of 3 bases from V and 8 bases from J, the junction contained 9 bases not matched to a gene. The CDR3 is 14 residues long. The CDR3 region is CAWRHQGVGEKLFF. Here the CDR3 DNA reads TGTGCCTGGAGGCATCAGGGGGTAGGCGAAAAACTGTTTTTT.

A single count supports this clone. The J gene is TRBJ2-7, the V gene TRBV29-1, with 9 bases lining up with TRBD1. J gave up 1 base and V 7 bases, and 5 bases lay outside the gene matches. This CDR3 region has 13 residues. CDR1 is SQVTM and CDR2 is ANQGSEA in the germline V gene. The CDR3 protein is CSAGTGLSYEQYF. CDR3 nucleotides: TGCAGCGCAGGGACAGGGCTTTCCTACGAGCAGTACTTC.

This clone was detected only once. The gene calls are TRBV5-6 and TRBJ1-2, with a possible D match to TRBD1 (6 bases). CDR1 and CDR2 (germline): SGHDT, YYEEEE. The CDR3 length is 16 residues. Between the trimmed V and J ends, which lost 0 bases and 1 base, there was a span of 13 bases. The CDR3 nucleotides read TGTGCCAGCAGCTTGGTAGGGGGTGCAGATAACTATGGCTACACCTTC. Translating it yields CASSLVGGADNYGYTF.

This chain links TRBV7-9 with TRBJ1-1; the D is unclear. Trimming cost V 1 base and J 6 bases, with 15 bases left between them. Germline assignment: CDR1 SEHNR and CDR2 FQNEAQ (reference sequence). This CDR3 spans 15 amino acids. The DNA for the CDR3 is TGTGCCAGCAGCTTAGTTGTACAACTTGAAGCTGAAGCTTTCTTT. It encodes CASSLVVQLEAEAFF.

This chain links TRBV30 with TRBJ1-3; D is uncertain. The CDR3 has 14 amino acids. In germline, CDR1 is GTSNPN, CDR2 SVGIG (reference sequence). V lost 5 bases and J lost 0, with 11 bases in between. The CDR3 DNA sequence: TGTGCCTGGGCGACCCACAGCTCTGGAAACACCATATATTTT. As protein: CAWATHSSGNTIYF.

This chain uses TRBV5-6 with TRBJ1-4; TRBD1 aligns across 7 bases. J lost 0 bases, V lost 4 bases, and 6 bases had no gene match. The CDR3 is 16 amino acids. From germline, CDR1 is SGHDT and CDR2 YYEEEE. This CDR3 reads CASSTGTDPTNEKLFF. Written as DNA, the CDR3 is TGTGCCAGCAGCACTGGGACAGACCCAACTAATGAAAAACTGTTTTTT.

The sample holds one count of this clone. The V and J genes are TRBV5-1 and TRBJ1-3; D unresolved. CDR1 is SGHRS and CDR2 is YFSETQ in the germline V gene. The CDR3 length is 14 residues. Deletions cut 4 bases from V and 4 bases from J, with 12 bases between. The CDR3 DNA sequence: TGCGCCAGCAGCCCGACATCGGCGGGAAACACCATATATTTT. Its translation: CASSPTSAGNTIYF. The full variable domain, its missing parts supplied by reference TRBV5-1 and TRBJ1-3, is KAGVTQTPRYLIKTRGQQVTLSCSPISGHRSVSWYQQTPGQGLQFLFEYFSETQRNKGNFPGRFSGRQFSNSRSEMNVSTLELGDSALYLCASSPTSAGNTIYFGEGSWLTVV.

The chain recombines TRBV30 with TRBJ1-1; D not certain. Per germline, CDR1 GTSNPN and CDR2 SVGIG (reference sequence). V was cut by 1 base and J by 1 base, with 7 bases left in between. CDR3 length equals 13 residues. CDR3 DNA: TGTGCCTGGAGTGGGAGGGAGAACACTGAAGCTTTCTTT. It specifies CAWSGRENTEAFF.